This passage covers 12 T cell receptor beta chains from one sample sequenced in a study of blood T cell repertoires in COVID-19. Libraries were prepared by immunoSEQ multiplex PCR; TCRdb keeps only in-frame clonotypes and omits some of them. The table lists more than 95,000 clones, less than 90% of them singletons, with 6% to 6.5% in the top ten. Source material: peripheral blood. Receptor source: a human donor in a cohort sampled during active COVID-19.

V usage is TRBV27 and J usage is TRBJ2-7, with 8 bases lining up with TRBD2. There are 14 residues in the CDR3. Losses at the gene ends were 5 bases for V and 6 bases for J; bases not matched to a gene: 9. Germline V gene data show CDR1 as MNHEY and CDR2 as SMNVEV (reference sequence). The CDR3 nucleotides are TGTGCCAGCAGTGCTGGCGGGGGGCCGGGCGAGCAGTACTTC. Encoded protein: CASSAGGGPGEQYF.

The chain is built from TRBV11-1 and TRBJ2-1, with 7 nucleotides matching TRBD1. Germline-derived CDR1 and CDR2 are SGHAT and FQDESV (reference sequence). The CDR3 consists of 15 residues. V lost 7 bases, J lost 4 bases, and 10 bases stayed unmatched. This CDR3 is CASNSDGQVYNEQFF. CDR3 DNA sequence: TGTGCCAGCAACTCAGACGGACAGGTTTACAATGAGCAGTTCTTC.

The rearrangement uses TRBV9 and TRBJ2-1; TRBD2 matches at 8 bases. This CDR3 contains 17 residues. J lost 8 bases, V lost 0 bases, and 13 bases had no gene match. In germline, CDR1 is SGDLS, CDR2 YYNGEE. CDR3: CASSVASAGTREDEQFF. The DNA of the CDR3 is TGTGCCAGCAGCGTAGCCTCAGCCGGGACTAGAGAAGATGAGCAGTTCTTC.

The chain employs TRBV7-6 and TRBJ1-1; 7 bases line up with TRBD1. The V gene end was trimmed by 1 base and the J gene end by 1 base; junction bases not matched to a gene: 0. Germline V gives CDR1 SGHVS, CDR2 FNYEAQ. This CDR3 contains 14 residues. CDR3 sequence (DNA): TGTGCCAGCAGCTTAGGACAGGGGAACACTGAAGCTTTCTTT. Translated: CASSLGQGNTEAFF.

This rearrangement joins TRBV7-9 to TRBJ1-6; D is undetermined. Germline V CDR1 and CDR2: SEHNR, FQNEAQ (reference sequence). V dropped 5 bases and J dropped 7 bases, with 9 bases sitting between them. The length of the CDR3 is 13 residues. CDR3: CASSDGANSPLHF. The CDR3 nucleotides read TGTGCCAGCAGCGACGGAGCAAATTCACCCCTCCACTTT.

This chain uses TRBV19 with TRBJ2-7, with a weak D call TRBD2 (5 bases). Germline V gene lookup returns CDR1 LNHDA and CDR2 SQIVND (reference sequence). Trimming pared 5 bases from V and 3 bases from J, leaving 20 bases between. This CDR3 contains 16 residues. The CDR3 DNA reads TGTGCCAGTAGTCGCCCCTCGGCAGTCCGGGGCTACGAGCAGTACTTC. It yields the protein CASSRPSAVRGYEQYF.

V usage is TRBV11-3 and J usage is TRBJ2-2, with TRBD1 matching 8 bases. The J segment lost 2 bases and the V segment lost 1 base, leaving 3 bases of the junction unmatched. CDR3 length: 16 amino acids. Germline V lookup: CDR1 SGHNT, CDR2 YENEEA. CDR3 in amino acids: CASSLGGQGNTGELFF. The CDR3 bases are TGTGCCAGCAGCTTAGGAGGACAGGGAAACACCGGGGAGCTGTTTTTT.

The rearrangement uses TRBV19 and TRBJ2-1; 14 positions agree with TRBD2. J gave up 7 bases and V 5 bases, and 10 bases lay outside the gene matches. The germline gives CDR1 LNHDA, CDR2 SQIVND (reference sequence). This CDR3 has 17 residues. Written as DNA, the CDR3 is TGTGCCAGTAGTGTCAGAGGACTAGCGGGGGGTAAGAATGAGCAGTTCTTC. Its protein product is CASSVRGLAGGKNEQFF.

V and J are TRBV28 and TRBJ2-1; 8 nucleotides agree with TRBD1. Trimming at V came to 4 bases and at J to 9 bases, leaving 8 bases not matched to a gene. The CDR3 is 14 residues long. Germline CDR1 and CDR2: MDHEN and SYDVKM. The CDR3 nucleotides read TGTGCCAGCAGTTCCTCGGACAGGGCGTCTGAGCAGTTCTTC. Protein sequence: CASSSSDRASEQFF. The whole variable domain, filled in from reference TRBV28 and TRBJ2-1, reads DVKVTQSSRYLVKRTGEKVFLECVQDMDHENMFWYRQDPGLGLRLIYFSYDVKMKEKGDIPEGYSVSREKKERFSLILESASTNQTSMYLCASSSSDRASEQFFGPGTRLTVL.

This clone is a singleton in its sample. CDR3 sequence: CASRGSSYNSPLHF. CDR3 nucleotides: TGCGCCAGCAGGGGGAGCTCCTATAATTCACCCCTCCACTTT. The chain uses TRBV4-1 and TRBJ1-6; unclear D gene. The CDR3 loop spans 14 amino acids. Germline V gives CDR1 MGHRA, CDR2 YSYEKL. The V end lost 6 bases, the J end lost 0 bases, and 6 bases lay between the germline ends.

The table lists this clone with a few counts. The V call is TRBV5-4, the J call TRBJ1-1; D gene ambiguous. Germline assignment: CDR1 SGHNT and CDR2 YYREEE (reference sequence). The CDR3 extends over 14 amino acids. V was pared by 4 bases and J by 8 bases, with 18 bases between. The CDR3 reads CASSGGADLQEAFF. The CDR3 DNA sequence: TGTGCCAGCAGCGGCGGCGCCGACCTCCAAGAAGCTTTCTTT.

This sequence joins TRBV20-1 and TRBJ1-2; D unresolved. The CDR3 totals 11 residues. The germline V gene has CDR1 DFQATT and CDR2 SNEGSKA (reference sequence). V was trimmed by 3 bases and J by 9 bases, leaving 11 bases between them. The CDR3 region is CSASVVERYTF. CDR3 bases: TGCAGTGCTAGTGTTGTAGAGCGCTACACCTTC.